This TCR beta chain originates from a study of T cells after yellow fever vaccination. This clonotype was seen only a few times. Its antigen is unidentified. The ends were cut back, 0 bases at V and 3 bases at J, with 15 bases in the middle. The CDR3 covers 16 residues. CDR1 and CDR2 from the germline V gene are LGHNA and YNFKEQ. TCRdb recomputed calls from the 5' RACE reads with MiXCR, one row per CDR3 protein. The table includes around 600,000 distinct CDR3 sequences, roughly an eighth detected once. Study-wide results and caveats: Reappearing after the booster were most of the clones from primary vaccination (about 96% CD4, 88% CD8).

The J gene is TRBJ2-7, the V gene TRBV4-2; tentative D call: TRBD2 (5 bases). The sequencing here drew on PBMCs, taken on the day of the yellow fever booster vaccination. This receptor was obtained from a man aged 25 to 45 who received the YFV17D yellow fever vaccine. Here the CDR3 reads CASSQEVGAFFYEQYF. CDR3 sequence (DNA): TGTGCCAGCAGCCAAGAGGTGGGAGCCTTTTTCTACGAGCAGTACTTC.